This is a list of T cell receptor beta chains from one sample in a study of beta chain features in type 1 diabetes. The table came from immunoSEQ multiplex PCR; TCRdb's copy has only in-frame clones and leaves some out. The sample lists hundreds of thousands of clones, over 12% occurring once. Source material: naive CD4+ T cells from blood. These receptors were collected from a man aged 18 to 30 with type 1 diabetes. Both conserved end residues are part of each CDR3. The D gene is left open where the match is weak. Clone size appears in some rows only: once, few, many, or a class for an expanded clone.

V gene	D gene	J gene	clone size	CDR3 protein	CDR3 DNA
TRBV29-1	-	TRBJ1-1	few	CSVRRTAQNTEAFF	TGCAGCGTTCGGAGGACAGCCCAGAACACTGAAGCTTTCTTT
TRBV29-1	TRBD1	TRBJ2-1	-	CSAGTGGAYNEQFF	TGCAGCGCAGGGACAGGGGGGGCCTACAATGAGCAGTTCTTC
TRBV27	-	TRBJ1-5	few	CASSLAGNQPQHF	TGTGCCAGCAGTTTGGCAGGCAATCAGCCCCAGCATTTT
TRBV6-1	-	TRBJ1-5	-	CASRVRTVQPQHF	TGTGCCAGCAGAGTTCGGACAGTTCAGCCCCAGCATTTT
TRBV7-2	TRBD2	TRBJ2-1	-	CASSKTSGSTYNEQFF	TGTGCCAGCAGCAAGACTAGCGGTTCCACCTACAATGAGCAGTTCTTC
TRBV5-1	-	TRBJ2-5	-	CASSLLGGQETQYF	TGCGCCAGCAGCCTCCTCGGGGGTCAAGAGACCCAGTACTTC
TRBV7-2	-	TRBJ2-3	few	CASSFGVTDTQYF	TGTGCCAGCAGCTTTGGGGTCACAGATACGCAGTATTTT
TRBV14	-	TRBJ1-2	-	CASSQVGIYYGYTF	TGTGCCAGCAGCCAAGTGGGGATCTACTATGGCTACACCTTC
TRBV28	-	TRBJ1-2	-	CASSLMGGYTF	TGTGCCAGCAGTTTAATGGGGGGCTACACCTTC
TRBV2	-	TRBJ2-7	-	CASSEESVAYEQYF	TGTGCCAGCAGTGAAGAGTCGGTGGCCTACGAGCAGTACTTC
TRBV27	-	TRBJ2-3	-	CASSYSHRIPTSTDTQYF	TGTGCCAGCAGCTACAGTCACAGGATACCGACTAGCACAGATACGCAGTATTTT
TRBV28	TRBD2	TRBJ2-7	-	CASSSGGYEQYF	TGTGCCAGCAGTTCGGGAGGCTACGAGCAGTACTTC
TRBV4-2	TRBD1	TRBJ2-1	few	CASSPDRGGQFF	TGTGCCAGCAGCCCGGACAGGGGGGGGCAGTTCTTC
TRBV7-2	-	TRBJ1-4	few	CASSLAALNEKLFF	TGTGCCAGCAGCTTAGCGGCTCTTAATGAAAAACTGTTTTTT
TRBV19	-	TRBJ1-1	few	CASTRTELMNTEAFF	TGTGCCAGTACTCGGACGGAGCTAATGAACACTGAAGCTTTCTTT
TRBV6-6	-	TRBJ2-3	few	CASSLSVSTDTQYF	TGTGCCAGCAGTTTGTCGGTTAGCACAGATACGCAGTATTTT
TRBV5-1	TRBD2	TRBJ2-7	few	CASSLETSGDEQYF	TGCGCCAGCAGCCTGGAGACTAGCGGAGACGAGCAGTACTTC
TRBV28	-	TRBJ1-4	-	CASSARKLFF	TGTGCCAGCAGCGCACGAAAACTGTTTTTT
TRBV7-2	-	TRBJ1-3	-	CASSLVNTIYF	TGTGCCAGCAGCTTAGTAAACACCATATATTTT
TRBV7-8	-	TRBJ1-5	few	CASSLARTFPIANQPQHF	TGTGCCAGCAGCTTAGCTAGGACATTCCCCATAGCAAATCAGCCCCAGCATTTT
TRBV23-1	-	TRBJ1-2	few	CASSHRPSRRVSAGYTF	TGCGCCAGCAGTCACCGACCCTCGCGCAGGGTGTCCGCTGGCTACACCTTC
TRBV6-5	-	TRBJ2-3	few	CASSLQRVTDTQYF	TGTGCCAGCAGTCTACAGCGGGTCACAGATACGCAGTATTTT
TRBV27	-	TRBJ2-7	-	CASSPSFNYEQYF	TGTGCCAGCAGCCCCTCGTTCAACTACGAGCAGTACTTC
TRBV2	-	TRBJ2-7	-	CASSEVPLPTYEQYF	TGTGCCAGCAGTGAAGTTCCCCTACCTACCTACGAGCAGTACTTC
TRBV18	-	TRBJ2-3	-	CASSSGTSGPDTQYF	TGTGCCAGCTCCTCGGGGACATCGGGGCCAGATACGCAGTATTTT
TRBV9	TRBD1	TRBJ1-5	few	CASSARQGNQPQHF	TGTGCCAGCAGCGCCAGACAGGGAAATCAGCCCCAGCATTTT
TRBV5-1	-	TRBJ2-5	once	CASSVSGLQETQYF	TGCGCCAGCAGCGTTAGCGGCCTCCAAGAGACCCAGTACTTC
TRBV6-5	TRBD1	TRBJ2-3	-	CASRDRGNTQYF	TGTGCCAGCAGGGACAGGGGAAATACGCAGTATTTT
TRBV10-2	-	TRBJ1-6	-	CASSESGNSPLHF	TGCGCCAGCAGTGAGTCGGGGAATTCACCCCTCCACTTT
TRBV19	TRBD2	TRBJ2-3	few	CASSTLAGVDTQYF	TGTGCCAGTAGTACCCTAGCGGGAGTAGATACGCAGTATTTT
TRBV5-6	-	TRBJ2-5	few	CASSSSSKSVAQYF	TGTGCCAGCAGCTCTTCTAGTAAAAGCGTGGCCCAGTACTTC
TRBV25-1	-	TRBJ2-7	few	CASNPRDIPYEQYF	TGTGCCAGCAACCCAAGGGACATCCCTTACGAGCAGTACTTC
TRBV7-9	-	TRBJ1-1	-	CASSLGQPNTEAFF	TGTGCCAGCAGCCTCGGACAGCCGAACACTGAAGCTTTCTTT
TRBV29-1	-	TRBJ2-1	few	CSVLDRIYYNEQFF	TGCAGCGTCCTTGACAGGATTTACTACAATGAGCAGTTCTTC
TRBV28	TRBD1	TRBJ1-4	-	CASSPGTVNEKLFF	TGTGCCAGCAGCCCTGGGACAGTCAATGAAAAACTGTTTTTT
TRBV7-3	-	TRBJ2-5	few	CASSLIGLGETQYF	TGTGCCAGCAGCTTAATCGGGCTCGGGGAGACCCAGTACTTC
TRBV7-2	-	TRBJ2-3	-	CASSSGQGTDTQYF	TGTGCCAGCAGCTCCGGGCAGGGGACAGATACGCAGTATTTT
TRBV25-1	TRBD2	TRBJ2-3	few	CASSEISGGTDTQYF	TGTGCCAGCAGTGAAATCAGCGGGGGCACAGATACGCAGTATTTT
TRBV10-1	TRBD2	TRBJ2-7	few	CASSEGASGPYEQYF	TGCGCCAGCAGTGAAGGGGCTAGCGGACCCTACGAGCAGTACTTC
TRBV30	-	TRBJ2-7	few	CAWGGGNSYEQYF	TGTGCCTGGGGTGGTGGCAATTCCTACGAGCAGTACTTC
TRBV10-3	-	TRBJ1-3	few	CAIRSDIGNTIYF	TGTGCCATCAGATCGGACATCGGAAACACCATATATTTT
TRBV7-9	-	TRBJ1-2	few	CASSLGRPANYGYTF	TGTGCCAGCAGCTTGGGACGGCCCGCTAACTATGGCTACACCTTC